The following is a T cell receptor (beta chain) sequence with its context. The CDR3 spans 17 residues. The V gene's germline CDR1 is MGHRA and CDR2 YSYEKL. V shed 0 bases and J 2 bases; nucleotides not matched to a gene: 6. This sample stems from a study of blood T cell repertoires in COVID-19. Whole-study context: Acute and convalescent COVID-19 samples came from the United States, Italy and Spain. T cells, B-cell-depleted T cells, or PBMCs supplied cDNA or gDNA.

Original analysis: The authors estimated nucleated cell counts from reference gene primer amplification. Sequenced by immunoSEQ multiplex PCR; TCRdb stores in-frame clones only, minus some. V, J and clone size are those of that table, while D and trimming were read from the DNA. This sample has 120,000 or so clones, with more than 70% found just once. The sample taken for sequencing was peripheral blood. The TCR sequence derives from a human donor in a cohort sampled during active COVID-19. The rearrangement links TRBV4-1 to TRBJ2-1; TRBD1 matches 8 bases. This chain's CDR3 is CASSQDPKTGAYNEQFF. The CDR3 nucleotides read TGCGCCAGCAGCCAAGATCCGAAGACAGGGGCCTACAATGAGCAGTTCTTC.